This T cell receptor beta chain was identified during a study of OX40 agonist ivuxolimab in advanced cancers. General study findings and limits: Partly responding patients at 0.1-3.0 mg/kg showed some of the smallest clonal expansion.

Patients who had autoimmune disease history or got systemic immunosuppression were left out. The method was immunoSEQ multiplex PCR; TCRdb's version includes in-frame clones alone and lacks a portion of them. This sample has 9,000 to 13,000 clones, with 60% to 80% found just once. The CDR3 extends over 16 amino acids. J lost 10 bases, V lost 2 bases, and 9 bases had no gene match. CDR1 and CDR2 (germline): GTSNPN, SVGIG (reference sequence). A note on this clone: Its target is not known.

This sequence joins TRBV30 and TRBJ2-1; 15 bases agree with TRBD2. Sequenced here: CD4+ or CD8+ T cells sorted from blood, sampled in a trial of the OX40 agonist ivuxolimab. The clonotype originates from an adult with an advanced solid tumor such as melanoma, head and neck, liver or kidney cancer. The CDR3 coding sequence is TGTGCCTGGAGTCTCCCCGGACTAGCGGGAGGGCAGGAGCAGTTCTTC. Its translation: CAWSLPGLAGGQEQFF.